The present T cell receptor beta chain was sequenced within a study of a mutant IDH1 vaccine in newly diagnosed glioma. Study-wide results and limits: Shifts in the top peripheral T cell clonotypes seemed unrelated to pseudoprogression.

The CDR3 sequence is 16 residues long. Germline CDR1 and CDR2: SGHDN and FVKESK. Trimming at V came to 0 bases and at J to 0 bases, leaving 4 bases not matched to a gene. This clone was seen a few times. The antigen remains unidentified. Documented time point: baseline, week 1 (first vaccination visit). Indicated treatment: pre-vaccination baseline after standard-of-care therapy. Here immunoSEQ multiplex PCR was the method, and the copy in TCRdb shows in-frame clones only, minus some. Here the sample spans approximately 92,000 clones, around four fifths being singletons. The source was PBMCs, collected from a glioma patient treated with radiotherapy, temozolomide or both. The chain employs TRBV14 and TRBJ1-1; 7 bases match TRBD1. The sequence derives from a woman in her forties or fifties with glioma. CDR3 in amino acids: CASSQDKGAVNTEAFF. CDR3 nucleotides: TGTGCCAGCAGCCAAGATAAGGGGGCGGTGAACACTGAAGCTTTCTTT. Looking up the rest from reference TRBV14 and TRBJ1-1 gives the full variable domain: EAGVTQFPSHSVIEKGQTVTLRCDPISGHDNLYWYRRVMGKEIKFLLHFVKESKQDESGMPNNRFLAERTGGTYSTLKVQPAELEDSGVYFCASSQDKGAVNTEAFFGQGTRLTVV.